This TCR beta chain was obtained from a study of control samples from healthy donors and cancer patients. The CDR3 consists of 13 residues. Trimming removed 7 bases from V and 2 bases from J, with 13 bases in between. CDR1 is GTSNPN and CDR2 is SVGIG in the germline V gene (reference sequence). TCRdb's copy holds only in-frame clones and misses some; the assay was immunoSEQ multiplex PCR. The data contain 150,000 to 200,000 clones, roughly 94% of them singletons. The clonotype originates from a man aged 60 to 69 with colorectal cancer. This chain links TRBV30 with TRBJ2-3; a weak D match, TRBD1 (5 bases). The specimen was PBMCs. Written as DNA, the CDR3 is TGTGCCTCCCGCAGTGGGGCCACAGATACGCAGTATTTT. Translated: CASRSGATDTQYF.